These 5 T cell receptor beta chains originate from one sample sequenced in a study of CD8 T cells in ankylosing spondylitis. Study-wide results and limits: Within ankylosing spondylitis blood, a TCR beta motif made up of several highly homologous variants appeared to be characteristic.

One entry per CDR3 protein results from TCRdb running MiXCR on the 5' RACE reads. The table has around 770,000 distinct CDR3 sequences, around 11% seen once. These receptors lack a known antigen. The specimen sequenced was blood, either unsorted or a sorted T cell fraction (not recorded which). The receptors here all came from a male donor with ankylosing spondylitis.

There are many counts of this clonotype. The V call is TRBV20-1, the J call TRBJ2-1, with a tentative D call TRBD1 (6 bases). From germline, CDR1 is DFQATT and CDR2 SNEGSKA (reference sequence). The CDR3 has 12 residues. The V and J ends lost 6 bases and 8 bases respectively, with 14 bases between them. The CDR3 nucleotides are TGCAGTGCCGGACAGCCTGGCGATGAGCAGTTCTTC. Protein sequence: CSAGQPGDEQFF.

This clonotype was detected only a few times. CDR3 residues: CAISNTGAREEKLFF. The DNA of the CDR3 is TGTGCCATCAGTAACACAGGGGCCAGAGAAGAAAAACTGTTTTTT. V usage is TRBV10-3 and J usage is TRBJ1-4, with 7 bases lining up with TRBD1. Germline trimming cut 5 bases from V and 8 bases from J; bases unmatched to any gene: 11. This CDR3 comprises 15 residues. Germline V CDR1 and CDR2: ENHRY, SYGVKD.

This sequence joins TRBV20-1 and TRBJ2-7, with D hard to call. The CDR3 is 13 residues long. Germline CDR1 is DFQATT and CDR2 is SNEGSKA (reference sequence). V gave up 0 bases and J gave up 3 bases, with 9 bases separating them. The CDR3 is CSARDRRDYEQYF. Written as DNA, the CDR3 is TGCAGTGCTAGAGATCGAAGGGACTACGAGCAGTACTTC.

This clonotype showed up just a few times. The genes are TRBV24-1 and TRBJ2-1, with no clear D. Trimming removed 4 bases from V and 6 bases from J, with 12 bases in between. The germline CDR1 and CDR2 sequences are KGHDR and SFDVKD. There are 14 residues in the CDR3. The CDR3 DNA reads TGTGCCACCAGTGAGGGTCGGTGGTTCAATGAGCAGTTCTTC. Translating it yields CATSEGRWFNEQFF.

This sequence joins TRBV7-2 and TRBJ1-5; D is unclear. Between the trimmed V and J ends, which lost 0 bases and 7 bases, there was a span of 13 bases. Per the germline V gene, CDR1 is SGHTA and CDR2 is FQGNSA. This CDR3 comprises 15 residues. This CDR3 reads CASSLAWEIGQPQHF. CDR3 in DNA: TGTGCCAGCAGCTTAGCATGGGAAATCGGGCAGCCCCAGCATTTT.